The present T cell receptor beta chain was sequenced within a study of T cell responses to AZD1222 COVID-19 vaccine. The wider study: Pooling of second doses given at about 4 or about 12 weeks was done. General study results and limits: Clonal diversity may have been underestimated in mostly white British donors. As reported, nearly half of all spike-specific TCRs target variant regions that are unmutated.

The CDR3 extends over 13 amino acids. Deletions cut 10 bases from V and 2 bases from J, with 12 bases between. As regards this clone: Its antigen remains unidentified.

Data came from immunoSEQ multiplex PCR; TCRdb stores just in-frame clones and leaves some out. The top ten clones hold around 3.2% of a sample with over 150,000 clones, about 85% of them seen once. The chain combines TRBV12-3 or TRBV12-4 with TRBJ2-4; D is possibly TRBD2 (5 bases). Sequences were derived from peripheral blood, sampled on day 0 of AZD1222 vaccination. This sequence originates from an adult in good health. This chain's CDR3 is CAIWGASKNIQYF. The DNA for the CDR3 is TGTGCCATATGGGGAGCCTCCAAAAACATTCAGTACTTC.